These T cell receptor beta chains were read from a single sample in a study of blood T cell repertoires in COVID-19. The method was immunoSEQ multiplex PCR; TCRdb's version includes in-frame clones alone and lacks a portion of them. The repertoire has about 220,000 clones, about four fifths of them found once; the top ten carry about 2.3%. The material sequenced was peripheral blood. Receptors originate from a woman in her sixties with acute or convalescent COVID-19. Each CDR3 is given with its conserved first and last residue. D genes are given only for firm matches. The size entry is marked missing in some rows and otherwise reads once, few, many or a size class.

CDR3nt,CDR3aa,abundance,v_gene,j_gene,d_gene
TGCGCCAGCAGCTTGGCCCCGGTTGCTCAAGAGACCCAGTACTTC,CASSLAPVAQETQYF,once,TRBV5-1,TRBJ2-5,.
TGTGCCAGCAGCTTAGTTGGCAGAACAGATACGCAGTATTTT,CASSLVGRTDTQYF,.,TRBV7-2,TRBJ2-3,.
TGTGCCAGCAGCCATCAAGACAGGGGGCCCGTCTATGGCTACACCTTC,CASSHQDRGPVYGYTF,.,TRBV3-1/TRBV3-2,TRBJ1-2,TRBD1
TGTGCCAGCAGCTACGGACTAGCGGGGGGGCGGAATACGCAGTATTTT,CASSYGLAGGRNTQYF,.,TRBV7-6,TRBJ2-3,TRBD2
TGTGCCAGCAGACCCGACAGGGGTGGCTACACCTTC,CASRPDRGGYTF,.,TRBV27,TRBJ1-2,TRBD1
TGTGCCAGCAGTGAAACGACGGCGGCGAACTATGGCTACACCTTC,CASSETTAANYGYTF,.,TRBV6-1,TRBJ1-2,.
TGTGCCAGAAGCTTGGACAGGACCGATCAGCCCCAGCATTTT,CARSLDRTDQPQHF,.,TRBV5-3,TRBJ1-5,.
TGTGCCAGCAGCCCTAGCGGGAGCACAGATACGCAGTATTTT,CASSPSGSTDTQYF,.,TRBV28,TRBJ2-3,TRBD2
TGTGCCAGCAGTTACTCGACAGCGGGGACTGAAGCTTTCTTT,CASSYSTAGTEAFF,.,TRBV6-5,TRBJ1-1,.
TGTGCCAGCAGCCAAAACAGGGGCTATGGCTACACCTTC,CASSQNRGYGYTF,.,TRBV5-4,TRBJ1-2,TRBD1
TGTGCCTGGAGCTGGCAGGCCTATGGCTACACCTTC,CAWSWQAYGYTF,.,TRBV30,TRBJ1-2,.
TGTGCCAGCAGCCTAAATAGCGGGGATCGTGGCGGGGAGCTGTTTTTT,CASSLNSGDRGGELFF,.,TRBV7-9,TRBJ2-2,TRBD2
TGTGCCAGCTCCCCCGGGGGGACCGGGGAGCTGTTTTTT,CASSPGGTGELFF,.,TRBV18,TRBJ2-2,TRBD2
TGTGCCAGCAGTCCGGGACAGGCATACCGGGGTGGCTACACCTTC,CASSPGQAYRGGYTF,.,TRBV28,TRBJ1-2,TRBD1
TGTGCCAGCAGGACGAGGGGGGGATCCTACAATGAGCAGTTCTTC,CASRTRGGSYNEQFF,.,TRBV5-6,TRBJ2-1,.
TGTGCCAGCAGCAACTTACAGGGGGCCGAGGGCAATCAGCCCCAGCATTTT,CASSNLQGAEGNQPQHF,few,TRBV5-6,TRBJ1-5,TRBD1
TGTGCCAGCAACAACAATCAGCCCCAGCATTTT,CASNNNQPQHF,few,TRBV28,TRBJ1-5,.
TGTGCCAGCAGCCAAGGAGGTCGGGGGGGTACGGAGACCCAGTACTTC,CASSQGGRGGTETQYF,.,TRBV3-1/TRBV3-2,TRBJ2-5,TRBD2
TGTGCCAGCAGTAACCGGGACAGTGGCTACACCTTC,CASSNRDSGYTF,.,TRBV12-3/TRBV12-4,TRBJ1-2,TRBD1
TGTGCCAGCAGTGCTGCAGGGAATTCACCCCTCCACTTT,CASSAAGNSPLHF,.,TRBV12-3/TRBV12-4,TRBJ1-6,.
TGTGCCAGCAGCCACGAGGGTTGGAACACTGAAGCTTTCTTT,CASSHEGWNTEAFF,once,TRBV3-1/TRBV3-2,TRBJ1-1,.
TGTGCCAGCACCACAGTCGGATTGGGTCGCTATGGCTACACCTTC,CASTTVGLGRYGYTF,few,TRBV28,TRBJ1-2,.
TGTGCCAGCAGCCAAGGACGGGACAGGGCCCCTAACTATGGCTACACCTTC,CASSQGRDRAPNYGYTF,.,TRBV7-8,TRBJ1-2,TRBD1
TGTGCCACCTCAATATTACAAAGTCCGCTAGAAACTGAAAAACTGTTTTTT,CATSILQSPLETEKLFF,.,TRBV15,TRBJ1-4,.
TGTGCCAGCAGCCAAGTAGGAGGGACCTATGGCTACACCTTC,CASSQVGGTYGYTF,.,TRBV3-1/TRBV3-2,TRBJ1-2,.
TGTGCCAGCAGCCCACGACAGGGCAACACCATATATTTT,CASSPRQGNTIYF,.,TRBV3-1/TRBV3-2,TRBJ1-3,TRBD1
TGTGCCAGCAGCTCGGGACTAGCGGGGAACACAGATACGCAGTATTTT,CASSSGLAGNTDTQYF,.,TRBV11-2,TRBJ2-3,TRBD2
TGTGCCAGCAGCGCATTAGACAGGGGGACTGAAAAACTGTTTTTT,CASSALDRGTEKLFF,.,TRBV28,TRBJ1-4,TRBD1
TGTGCCAGCACCGGGACAGGGTACGGCTACACCTTC,CASTGTGYGYTF,.,TRBV25-1,TRBJ1-2,TRBD1
TGTGCCAGCTCTCCGCAACCTCAAAACTTGGAGACCCAGTACTTC,CASSPQPQNLETQYF,.,TRBV18,TRBJ2-5,.
TGTGCCAGCAGCTTAGGCAGACTCTCCACTGGCTACACCTTC,CASSLGRLSTGYTF,.,TRBV13,TRBJ1-2,.
TGTGCCAGCAGCACTAGTAGCGGGGGGGCGGGTAAAGATACGCAGTATTTT,CASSTSSGGAGKDTQYF,.,TRBV5-4,TRBJ2-3,TRBD2
TGTGCCAGCAGCCAAGAGGGGGGGCTAATCGTCGTAAAGTACTTC,CASSQEGGLIVVKYF,.,TRBV14,TRBJ2-5,.
TGCGCCAGCAGCGCCGGACAGGGGGCGCGAGGCTACACCTTC,CASSAGQGARGYTF,.,TRBV5-1,TRBJ1-2,TRBD1
TGTGCCAGCACTAGGGGGCAGGTTAACTATGGCTACACCTTC,CASTRGQVNYGYTF,.,TRBV2,TRBJ1-2,TRBD1
TGTGCCAGCAGGATCGGGACAGGGGGCACTGAAGCTTTCTTT,CASRIGTGGTEAFF,.,TRBV6-5,TRBJ1-1,TRBD1
TGTGCCATCAGTGAGGGGGCCCCAGGCGGCTACACCTTC,CAISEGAPGGYTF,.,TRBV10-3,TRBJ1-2,.
TGTGCCAGCAGCCAAGACAGGACTCGTAATGAGCAGTTCTTC,CASSQDRTRNEQFF,.,TRBV3-1/TRBV3-2,TRBJ2-1,.